This TCR beta chain originates from a study of human T cells and chemical hapten exposure. Study findings and constraints: The study found that PT1 expanded TCR counts correlated positively with patch test score.

This clonotype was counted at least ten times. The antigen remains undetermined. During construction of the library, unique molecular identifiers were attached to individual cDNA molecules for quantitative, reproducible TCR counting. In the original analysis: Samples had a median of around 91,000 TCRs, ranging roughly 23,224 to 700,000. TCRdb used MiXCR to reprocess the RACE reads, holding one entry per CDR3 protein. The V and J calls and clone size come from TCRdb's table, not from the authors' own analysis. This table holds 340,000 or so distinct CDR3 sequences, approximately 6.3% found once. The time point was: patch test 1, 2 weeks after DPC sensitization. As to treatment: therapeutic diphenylcyclopropenone sensitization with weekly scalp DPC. Every donor had alopecia and was 18 to 70 years old; all were suitable for DPC. This CDR3 is 16 amino acids long. Germline-derived CDR1 and CDR2 are SGHRS and YFSETQ. V was pared by 3 bases and J by 4 bases, with 17 bases between.

The sequence was collected from a woman younger than 30 with alopecia areata. Some clones in this sample may be carry-over from other donors' samples. The chain uses TRBV5-1 and TRBJ2-1, with D unclear. Source: whole blood, taken in connection with sensitization to the hapten diphenylcyclopropenone (DPC). The DNA of the CDR3 is TGCGCCAGCAGCTCCCCTGTTAATACCCCGTACAATGAGCAGTTCTTC. Protein: CASSSPVNTPYNEQFF.